This T cell receptor beta chain is drawn from a study of beta chain features in type 1 diabetes. Whole-study findings and limits: Among patients with Type 1 diabetes, TCRB CDR3s were moderately but significantly shorter in every one of the four CD4+ subsets.

Germline CDR1 is SQVTM and CDR2 is ANQGSEA. Trimming took off 6 bases at V and 5 bases at J, with 17 bases between the two ends. The CDR3 runs 14 residues. Expressed TCRB transcripts were sequenced after all isolated RNA was converted to cDNA. Libraries were prepared by immunoSEQ multiplex PCR; TCRdb keeps only in-frame clonotypes and omits some of them. This sample yields 200,000 to 250,000 clones, of which approximately 70% are seen a single time; 0.053% belongs to the top ten. Populations isolated by sorting all had purity greater than 95%. Concerning this clone: Antigen unknown.

The sequence was collected from a man aged 25 to 40 in good health. The material sequenced was naive CD4+ T cells from blood. The chain carries TRBV29-1 and TRBJ2-1; D unclear. This chain's CDR3 is CSVDAGWGNNEQFF. CDR3 sequence (DNA): TGCAGCGTGGACGCTGGCTGGGGAAACAATGAGCAGTTCTTC.